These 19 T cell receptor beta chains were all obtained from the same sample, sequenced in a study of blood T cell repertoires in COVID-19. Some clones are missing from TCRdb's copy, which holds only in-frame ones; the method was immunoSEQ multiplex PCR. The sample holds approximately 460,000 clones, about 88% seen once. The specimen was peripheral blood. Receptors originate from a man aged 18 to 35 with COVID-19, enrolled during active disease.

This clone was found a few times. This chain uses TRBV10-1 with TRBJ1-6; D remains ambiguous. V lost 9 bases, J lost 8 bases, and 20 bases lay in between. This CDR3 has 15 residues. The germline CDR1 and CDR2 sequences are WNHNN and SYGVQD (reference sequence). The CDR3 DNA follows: TGCGCCAGTTTGGGGTGGAGGTTCAATTATTCACCCCTCCACTTT. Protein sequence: CASLGWRFNYSPLHF.

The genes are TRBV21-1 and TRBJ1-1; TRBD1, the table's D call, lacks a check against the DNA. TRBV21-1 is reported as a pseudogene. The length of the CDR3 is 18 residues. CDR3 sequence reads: CASSIHRDRGRTGTEAFF. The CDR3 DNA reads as TGTGCCAGCAGCATTCACCGGGACAGGGGGCGGACGGGCACTGAAGCTTTCTTT.

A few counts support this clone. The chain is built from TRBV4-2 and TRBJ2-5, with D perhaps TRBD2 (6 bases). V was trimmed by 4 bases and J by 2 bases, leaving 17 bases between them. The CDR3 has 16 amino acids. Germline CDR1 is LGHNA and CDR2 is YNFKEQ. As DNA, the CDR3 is TGTGCCAGCAGCCCCCGAACCGCGGGGTCGCAAGAGACCCAGTACTTC. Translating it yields CASSPRTAGSQETQYF.

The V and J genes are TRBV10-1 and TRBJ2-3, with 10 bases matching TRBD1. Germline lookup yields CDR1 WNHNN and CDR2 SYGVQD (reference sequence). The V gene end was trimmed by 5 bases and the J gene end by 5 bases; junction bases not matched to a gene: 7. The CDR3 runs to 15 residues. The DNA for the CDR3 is TGCGCCAGCAGTCCAGACAGGGGGCGAAGAGATACGCAGTATTTT. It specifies CASSPDRGRRDTQYF.

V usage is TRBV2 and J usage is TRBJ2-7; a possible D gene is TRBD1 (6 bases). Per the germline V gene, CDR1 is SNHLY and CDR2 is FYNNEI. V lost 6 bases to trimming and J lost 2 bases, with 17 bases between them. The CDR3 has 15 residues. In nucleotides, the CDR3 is TGTGCCAGCAGGGATACAGGGTCTCTACCCTACGAGCAGTACTTC. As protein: CASRDTGSLPYEQYF.

CDR3 nucleotide sequence: TGTGCCAGCAGCCAGCAGGCTAATGAAAAACTGTTTTTT. Its protein is CASSQQANEKLFF. This sequence joins TRBV19 and TRBJ1-4; D is undetermined. V shed 9 bases and J shed 3 bases, with 11 bases lying between them. CDR1 LNHDA and CDR2 SQIVND come from the germline V gene (reference sequence). The CDR3 is made up of 13 amino acids. The full variable domain, with the rest looked up from reference TRBV19 and TRBJ1-4, is DGGITQSPKYLFRKEGQNVTLSCEQNLNHDAMYWYRQDPGQGLRLIYYSQIVNDFQKGDIAEGYSVSREKKESFPLTVTSAQKNPTAFYLCASSQQANEKLFFGSGTQLSVL.

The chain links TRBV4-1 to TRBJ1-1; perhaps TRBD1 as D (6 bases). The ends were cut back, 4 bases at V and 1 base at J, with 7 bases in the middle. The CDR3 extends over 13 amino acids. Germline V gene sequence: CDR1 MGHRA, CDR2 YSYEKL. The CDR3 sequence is CASSRQENTEAFF. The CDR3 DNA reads TGCGCCAGCAGCCGACAGGAGAACACTGAAGCTTTCTTT.

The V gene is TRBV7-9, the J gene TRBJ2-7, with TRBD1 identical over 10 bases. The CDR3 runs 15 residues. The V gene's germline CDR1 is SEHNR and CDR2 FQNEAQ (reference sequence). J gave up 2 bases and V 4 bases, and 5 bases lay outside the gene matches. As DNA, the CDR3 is TGTGCCAGCAGCTACGACAGGGGGCGCACCTACGAGCAGTACTTC. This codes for CASSYDRGRTYEQYF.

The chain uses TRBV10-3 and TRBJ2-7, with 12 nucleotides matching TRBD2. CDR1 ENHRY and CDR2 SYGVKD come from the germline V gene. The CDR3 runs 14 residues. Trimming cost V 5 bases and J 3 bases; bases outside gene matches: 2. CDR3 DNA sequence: TGTGCCATCAGTCTAGCGGGAGGGCTCTACGAGCAGTACTTC. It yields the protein CAISLAGGLYEQYF.

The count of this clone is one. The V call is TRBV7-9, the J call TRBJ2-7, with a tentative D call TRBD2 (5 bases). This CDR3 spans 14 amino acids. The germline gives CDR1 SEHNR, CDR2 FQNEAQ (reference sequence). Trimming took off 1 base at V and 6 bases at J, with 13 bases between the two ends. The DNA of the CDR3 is TGTGCCAGCAGCTTAGTGGCGGGCGGGCGCGAGCAGTACTTC. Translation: CASSLVAGGREQYF.

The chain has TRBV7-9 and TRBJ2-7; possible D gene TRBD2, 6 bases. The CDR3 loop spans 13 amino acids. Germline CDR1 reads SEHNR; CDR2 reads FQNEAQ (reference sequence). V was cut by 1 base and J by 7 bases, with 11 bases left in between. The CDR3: CASSLGGTEEQYF. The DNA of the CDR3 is TGTGCCAGCAGCTTAGGAGGGACTGAGGAGCAGTACTTC. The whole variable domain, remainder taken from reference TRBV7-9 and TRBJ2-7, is DTGVSQNPRHKITKRGQNVTFRCDPISEHNRLYWYRQTLGQGPEFLTYFQNEAQLEKSRLLSDRFSAERPKGSFSTLEIQRTEQGDSAMYLCASSLGGTEEQYFGPGTRLTVT.

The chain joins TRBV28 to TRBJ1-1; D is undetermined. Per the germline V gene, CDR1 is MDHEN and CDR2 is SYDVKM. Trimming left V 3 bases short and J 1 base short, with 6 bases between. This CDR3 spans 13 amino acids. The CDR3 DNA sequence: TGTGCCAGCAGTTTCCCAGGGAACACTGAAGCTTTCTTT. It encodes CASSFPGNTEAFF.

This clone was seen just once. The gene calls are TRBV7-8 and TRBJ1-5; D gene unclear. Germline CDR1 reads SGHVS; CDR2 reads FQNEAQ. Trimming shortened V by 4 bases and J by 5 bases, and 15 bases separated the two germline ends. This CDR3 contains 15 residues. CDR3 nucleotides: TGTGCCAGCAGCTCCCGGGATAGTGGAGATCAGCCCCAGCATTTT. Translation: CASSSRDSGDQPQHF.

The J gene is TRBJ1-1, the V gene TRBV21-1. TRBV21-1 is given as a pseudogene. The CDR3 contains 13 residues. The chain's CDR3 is CASGGGVNTEAFF. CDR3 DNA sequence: TGTGCCAGCGGCGGAGGGGTGAACACTGAAGCTTTCTTT.

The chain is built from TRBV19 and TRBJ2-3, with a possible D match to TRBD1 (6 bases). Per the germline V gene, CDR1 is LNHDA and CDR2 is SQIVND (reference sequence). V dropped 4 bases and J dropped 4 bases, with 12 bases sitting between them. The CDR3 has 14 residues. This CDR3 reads CASSNHREADTQYF. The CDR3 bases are TGTGCCAGTAGTAACCACAGGGAAGCAGATACGCAGTATTTT.

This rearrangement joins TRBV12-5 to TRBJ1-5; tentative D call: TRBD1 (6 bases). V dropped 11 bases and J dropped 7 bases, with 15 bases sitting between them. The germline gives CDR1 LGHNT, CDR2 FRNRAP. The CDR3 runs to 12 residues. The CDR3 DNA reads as TGTGCTTCCGTAGGGGGATCCCAGCCCCAGCATTTT. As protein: CASVGGSQPQHF.

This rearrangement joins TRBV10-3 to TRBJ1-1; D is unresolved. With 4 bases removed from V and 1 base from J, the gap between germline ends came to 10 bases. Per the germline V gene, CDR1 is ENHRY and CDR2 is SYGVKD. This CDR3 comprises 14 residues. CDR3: CAISATGRNTEAFF. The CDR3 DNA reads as TGTGCCATCAGTGCAACGGGTCGGAACACTGAAGCTTTCTTT.

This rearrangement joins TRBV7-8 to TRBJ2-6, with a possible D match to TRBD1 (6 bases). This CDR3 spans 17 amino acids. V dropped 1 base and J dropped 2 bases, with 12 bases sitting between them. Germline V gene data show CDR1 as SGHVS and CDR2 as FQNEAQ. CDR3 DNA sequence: TGTGCCAGCAGCTTAGTACAGGGTTCTGCTGGGGCCAACGTCCTGACTTTC. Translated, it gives CASSLVQGSAGANVLTF.

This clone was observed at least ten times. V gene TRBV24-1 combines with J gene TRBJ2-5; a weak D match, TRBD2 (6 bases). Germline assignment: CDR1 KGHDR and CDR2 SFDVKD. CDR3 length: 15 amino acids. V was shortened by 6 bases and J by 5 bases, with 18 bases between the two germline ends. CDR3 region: CATSTPWGVSETQYF. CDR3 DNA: TGTGCCACCAGTACCCCTTGGGGGGTTTCGGAGACCCAGTACTTC.